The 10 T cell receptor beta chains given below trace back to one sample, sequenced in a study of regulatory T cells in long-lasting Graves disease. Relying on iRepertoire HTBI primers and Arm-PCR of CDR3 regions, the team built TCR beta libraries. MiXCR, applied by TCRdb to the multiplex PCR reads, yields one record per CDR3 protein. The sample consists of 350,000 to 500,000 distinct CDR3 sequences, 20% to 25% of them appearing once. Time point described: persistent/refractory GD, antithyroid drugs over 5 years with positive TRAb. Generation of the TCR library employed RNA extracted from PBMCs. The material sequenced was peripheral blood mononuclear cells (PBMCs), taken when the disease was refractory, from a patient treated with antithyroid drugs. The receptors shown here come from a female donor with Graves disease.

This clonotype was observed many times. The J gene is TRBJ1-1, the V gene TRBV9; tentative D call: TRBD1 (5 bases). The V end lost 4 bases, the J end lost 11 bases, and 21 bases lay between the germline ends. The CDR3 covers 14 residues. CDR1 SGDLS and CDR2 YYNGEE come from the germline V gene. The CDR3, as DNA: TGTGCCAGCAGCTTAAGAGACAGCCGGAGTGGGGCTTTCTTT. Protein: CASSLRDSRSGAFF.

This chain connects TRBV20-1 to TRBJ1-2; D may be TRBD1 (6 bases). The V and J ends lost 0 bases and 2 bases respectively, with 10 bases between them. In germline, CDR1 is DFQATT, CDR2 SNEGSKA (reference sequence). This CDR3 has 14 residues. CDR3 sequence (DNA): TGCAGTGCTAGAGATCGGACAGCCAACTATGGCTACACCTTC. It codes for CSARDRTANYGYTF.

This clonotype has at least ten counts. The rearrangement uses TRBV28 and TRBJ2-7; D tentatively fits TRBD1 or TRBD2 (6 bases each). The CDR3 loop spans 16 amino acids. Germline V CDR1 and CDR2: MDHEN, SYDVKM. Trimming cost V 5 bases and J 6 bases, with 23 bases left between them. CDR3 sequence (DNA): TGTGCCAGCAGTGTGGTAGGCGGGACAAGTTTTGGCGAGCAGTACTTC. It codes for CASSVVGGTSFGEQYF.

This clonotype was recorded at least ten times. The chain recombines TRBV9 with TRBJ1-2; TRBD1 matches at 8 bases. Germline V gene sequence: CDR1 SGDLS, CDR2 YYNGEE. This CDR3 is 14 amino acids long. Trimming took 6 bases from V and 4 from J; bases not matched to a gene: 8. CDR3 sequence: CASTLGQGSYGYTF. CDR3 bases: TGTGCCAGCACCCTCGGACAGGGTAGCTATGGCTACACCTTC.

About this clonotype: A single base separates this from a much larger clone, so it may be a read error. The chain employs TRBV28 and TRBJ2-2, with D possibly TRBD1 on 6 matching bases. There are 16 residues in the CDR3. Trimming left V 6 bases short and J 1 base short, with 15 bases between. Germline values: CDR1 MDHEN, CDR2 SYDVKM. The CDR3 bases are TGTGCCAGCAGAATACAGGGCGTCAGGAACACCGGGGAGCTGTTTTTT. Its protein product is CASRIQGVRNTGELFF.

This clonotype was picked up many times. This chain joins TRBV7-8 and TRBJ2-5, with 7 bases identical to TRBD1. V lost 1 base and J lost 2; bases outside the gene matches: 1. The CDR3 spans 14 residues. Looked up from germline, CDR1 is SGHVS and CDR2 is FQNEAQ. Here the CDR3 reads CASSLVTGQETQYF. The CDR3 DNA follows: TGTGCCAGCAGCTTAGTGACAGGGCAAGAGACCCAGTACTTC.

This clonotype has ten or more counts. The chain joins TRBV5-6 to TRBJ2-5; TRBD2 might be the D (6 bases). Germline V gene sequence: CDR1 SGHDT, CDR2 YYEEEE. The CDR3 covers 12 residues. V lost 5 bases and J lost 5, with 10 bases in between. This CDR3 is CASRGTRETQYF. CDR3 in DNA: TGTGCCAGCAGAGGGACTCGGGAGACCCAGTACTTC.

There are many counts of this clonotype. This CDR3 is CASSSDLNNEQFF. The CDR3 DNA is TGTGCCAGCAGCTCCGATCTCAACAATGAGCAGTTCTTC. V is TRBV11-3 and J is TRBJ2-1; D gene uncertain. The V and J ends lost 4 bases and 5 bases respectively, with 9 bases between them. The CDR3 runs 13 residues. Germline assignment: CDR1 SGHNT and CDR2 YENEEA.

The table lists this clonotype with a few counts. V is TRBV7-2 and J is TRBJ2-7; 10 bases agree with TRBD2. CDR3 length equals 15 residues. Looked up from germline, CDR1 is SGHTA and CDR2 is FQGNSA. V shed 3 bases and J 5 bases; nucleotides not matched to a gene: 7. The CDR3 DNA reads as TGTGCCAGCAGCTTCGATACTAGCGGGACCCACGAGCAGTACTTC. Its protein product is CASSFDTSGTHEQYF.

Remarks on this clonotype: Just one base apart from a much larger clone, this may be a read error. The CDR3: CASSFQASYEQYF. In DNA form, the CDR3 reads TGTGCCAGCAGTTTTCAGGCCTCCTACGAGCAGTACTTC. V gene TRBV27 combines with J gene TRBJ2-7; D ambiguous. Germline-derived CDR1 and CDR2 are MNHEY and SMNVEV (reference sequence). V was trimmed by 3 bases and J by 0 bases, leaving 6 bases between them. CDR3 length: 13 amino acids.